Detailed here is one TCR beta chain. These data originate in a study of T cells expressing NK-cell markers. TCRdb processed the 5' RACE reads again and assigns one entry to each CDR3 protein, with no DNA. This listing includes 500,000 to 700,000 distinct CDR3 sequences. The CDR3 totals 13 residues. Germline V gene lookup returns CDR1 PRHDT and CDR2 FYEKMQ (reference sequence). The sequence was obtained from a man aged 18-30 years in good health. Source material: blood T cells: a sorted CD56 or NKG2C T cell subset, CD4+ or CD8+ T cells, or bulk PBMC T cells (not recorded which). The rearrangement uses TRBV13 and TRBJ2-1; TCRdb reports TRBD1, a call that lacks DNA to check it against. The CDR3 here is CASSPGPGTEQFF.